The subject of this entry is one TCR beta chain. This sample is part of a study of molecular identifiers for immune sequencing clone quantification. About the study: Replicates split RNA from approximately 22,000 or 94,000 naive CD8 cells five ways, and the researchers sequenced four portions.

The CDR3 runs to 15 residues. CDR1 is MNHEY, CDR2 SVGEGT, per germline. V was pared by 7 bases and J by 0 bases, with 14 bases between. TCRdb processed the PCR reads anew with MiXCR; each CDR3 protein has one entry. Of about 640,000 distinct CDR3 sequences listed, just under 20% are singletons. This sequence joins TRBV6-2 or TRBV6-3 and TRBJ2-3; D is perhaps TRBD2 (5 bases). Sequencing used naive CD8+ T cells from blood, with Jurkat cell RNA spiked in. Subset described: FACS-sorted CD8+CD4-CCR7+CD45RA+ naive T cells. The source is a human donor in good health. Some libraries in this study had Jurkat cell RNA spiked in. CDR3 nucleotides: TGTGCCAGCAAACCGGGATTTTCTAGCACAGATACGCAGTATTTT. It encodes CASKPGFSSTDTQYF.